The rows below give T cell receptor beta chains drawn from one sample of a study of shared clonotypes between healthy human individuals. Sequencing used immunoSEQ multiplex PCR; TCRdb keeps in-frame clones, though not all of them. The sample has around 2,000,000 clones, approximately 95% seen once; the top ten hold approximately 1.2%. Sequencing input: naive CD8+ T cells sorted from blood. All receptors come from a man aged 18 to 29 in good health. Both conserved end residues are part of each CDR3. The D gene is left open where the match is weak. Clone size is not always given. Where it is, it says once, few, many or a class for expanded clones.

TRBV4-1,-,TRBJ2-7,-,CASSQDPSGLSYEQYF,TGCGCCAGCAGCCAAGATCCCAGCGGGCTGTCCTACGAGCAGTACTTC
TRBV4-1,TRBD2,TRBJ2-1,-,CASSQEGASGAYNEQFF,TGCGCCAGCAGCCAAGAGGGGGCTAGCGGGGCCTACAATGAGCAGTTCTTC
TRBV9,TRBD2,TRBJ2-3,-,CASSVHGTSGSSTDTQYF,TGTGCCAGCAGCGTCCACGGGACTAGCGGGAGTTCCACAGATACGCAGTATTTT
TRBV9,-,TRBJ2-7,-,CASSPSPASSYEQYF,TGTGCCAGCAGCCCCAGCCCGGCTAGCTCCTACGAGCAGTACTTC
TRBV28,-,TRBJ2-7,-,CASTPNRNMNEQYF,TGTGCCAGCACCCCTAACCGGAATATGAACGAGCAGTACTTC
TRBV5-4,-,TRBJ2-2,-,CASAGGAGELFF,TGTGCCAGCGCAGGTGGCGCCGGGGAGCTGTTTTTT
TRBV11-2,TRBD2,TRBJ2-1,-,CASSWTSAYNEQFF,TGTGCCAGCAGCTGGACTAGCGCCTACAATGAGCAGTTCTTC
TRBV7-9,-,TRBJ2-1,-,CASSLGVSNEQFF,TGTGCCAGCAGCTTAGGGGTCTCCAATGAGCAGTTCTTC
TRBV27,TRBD2,TRBJ2-7,-,CASSSSSGESSYEQYF,TGTGCCAGCAGTTCTTCTAGCGGGGAGAGCTCCTACGAGCAGTACTTC
TRBV27,TRBD1,TRBJ1-3,-,CASSPDRSSGNTIYF,TGTGCCAGCAGTCCGGACAGGAGCTCTGGAAACACCATATATTTT
TRBV2,-,TRBJ1-3,-,CASSPVLSSGNTIYF,TGTGCCAGCTCGCCCGTCCTGAGCTCTGGAAACACCATATATTTT
TRBV7-9,-,TRBJ2-2,-,CASTVDRLGTGELFF,TGTGCCAGCACCGTAGACAGGCTTGGCACCGGGGAGCTGTTTTTT
TRBV28,TRBD2,TRBJ2-5,-,CASSLNPSGGKETQYF,TGTGCCAGCAGTTTGAACCCTAGCGGGGGGAAAGAGACCCAGTACTTC
TRBV9,-,TRBJ2-5,-,CASSPGGLGLYF,TGTGCCAGCAGTCCCGGCGGACTGGGCCTTTACTTC
TRBV6-6,TRBD1,TRBJ2-5,once,CASSWTGLGETQYF,TGTGCCAGCAGCTGGACAGGGTTAGGGGAGACCCAGTACTTC
TRBV7-2,-,TRBJ1-3,once,CASSPRDPTVTGNTIYF,TGTGCCAGCAGCCCCAGAGACCCAACAGTCACTGGAAACACCATATATTTT
TRBV25-1,TRBD2,TRBJ2-1,-,CASSEGAGVRNEQFF,TGTGCCAGCAGTGAAGGGGCGGGAGTAAGGAATGAGCAGTTCTTC
TRBV18,-,TRBJ2-7,once,CASSHPREGYEQYF,TGTGCCAGCTCACACCCCAGGGAAGGCTACGAGCAGTACTTC
TRBV7-9,TRBD2,TRBJ2-1,-,CASSLRLAEGYEQFF,TGTGCCAGCAGCTTAAGACTAGCGGAGGGGTATGAGCAGTTCTTC
TRBV28,TRBD1,TRBJ2-1,-,CASSFQGATYNEQFF,TGTGCCAGCAGTTTTCAGGGGGCGACTTACAATGAGCAGTTCTTC
TRBV5-4,TRBD2,TRBJ2-1,-,CASSLGPSGVDYNEQFF,TGTGCCAGCAGCTTGGGGCCTAGCGGGGTCGACTACAATGAGCAGTTCTTC
TRBV4-1,-,TRBJ2-7,-,CASSQDRGSYEQYF,TGCGCCAGCAGCCAAGACAGGGGTTCCTACGAGCAGTACTTC
TRBV2,TRBD1,TRBJ2-7,-,CASSEDQGAIYEQYF,TGTGCCAGCAGTGAAGATCAGGGGGCGATTTACGAGCAGTACTTC
TRBV5-6,TRBD1,TRBJ2-7,-,CASSLEGGGSYEQYF,TGTGCCAGCAGCTTGGAAGGGGGCGGGTCCTACGAGCAGTACTTC
TRBV15,-,TRBJ2-1,-,CATSSPTDSSYNEQFF,TGTGCCACCAGCAGCCCTACAGACAGCTCCTACAATGAGCAGTTCTTC
TRBV6-1,-,TRBJ2-7,-,CASSEWTEGYEQYF,TGTGCCAGCAGTGAATGGACAGAAGGCTACGAGCAGTACTTC
TRBV30,TRBD1,TRBJ1-6,few,CAWSTGQGKSPLHF,TGTGCCTGGAGTACTGGACAGGGAAAATCACCCCTCCACTTT
TRBV21-1,-,TRBJ2-2,-,CASSKLAGRNTGELFF,TGTGCCAGCAGCAAACTAGCGGGGAGGAACACCGGGGAGCTGTTTTTT
TRBV29-1,-,TRBJ1-1,-,CSVEETGSHTEAFF,TGCAGCGTTGAAGAAACAGGGTCCCACACTGAAGCTTTCTTT
TRBV6-1,TRBD2,TRBJ2-1,-,CASSEALRLAGRGTYNEQFF,TGTGCCAGCAGTGAAGCGCTTCGGCTAGCGGGAAGAGGCACCTACAATGAGCAGTTCTTC
TRBV4-3,-,TRBJ2-1,-,CASSQIEGEVQFF,TGCGCCAGCAGCCAAATAGAAGGGGAGGTGCAGTTCTTC
TRBV9,TRBD2,TRBJ2-5,-,CASSLSGLAVYQETQYF,TGTGCCAGCAGCCTGTCTGGGCTAGCGGTATATCAAGAGACCCAGTACTTC
TRBV27,-,TRBJ2-7,once,CASSSIGGSYEQYF,TGTGCCAGCAGTTCAATAGGGGGCTCCTACGAGCAGTACTTC
TRBV27,TRBD1,TRBJ1-2,-,CASSFRDRAFF,TGTGCCAGCAGTTTCCGGGACAGGGCCTTCTTC
TRBV6-5,-,TRBJ2-7,-,CASSPRGTYEQYF,TGTGCCAGCAGCCCCAGGGGCACGTACGAGCAGTACTTC
TRBV4-1,-,TRBJ1-4,-,CASSFRRATNEKLFF,TGCGCCAGCAGCTTTAGACGGGCGACGAATGAAAAACTGTTTTTT
TRBV6-1,-,TRBJ2-7,-,CASSDDASYGWSYEQYF,TGTGCCAGCAGTGATGATGCGTCGTATGGATGGTCCTACGAGCAGTACTTC
TRBV28,-,TRBJ2-5,-,CASSPLGAETQYF,TGTGCCAGCAGTCCCCTCGGGGCGGAGACCCAGTACTTC
TRBV16,-,TRBJ2-1,-,CASSQSRSPRGPGYNEQFF,TGTGCCAGCAGCCAATCTCGGTCCCCTCGGGGGCCAGGGTACAATGAGCAGTTCTTC
TRBV6-5,TRBD1,TRBJ2-1,once,CASKGAGNNEQFF,TGTGCCAGCAAGGGGGCCGGAAACAATGAGCAGTTCTTC
TRBV6-5,TRBD1,TRBJ1-2,-,CASSLTGDYGYTF,TGTGCCAGCAGTTTAACAGGGGACTATGGCTACACCTTC
TRBV4-2,TRBD2,TRBJ2-7,-,CASSQTSGLAYEQYF,TGTGCCAGCAGCCAGACTAGCGGGTTGGCCTACGAGCAGTACTTC
TRBV7-9,TRBD1,TRBJ2-1,-,CAGSLVTGGYNEQFF,TGTGCCGGCAGCTTAGTGACAGGGGGTTACAATGAGCAGTTCTTC
TRBV27,-,TRBJ2-5,-,CASSSISAAAETQYF,TGTGCCAGCAGTTCCATTTCCGCAGCTGCGGAGACCCAGTACTTC
TRBV18,TRBD1,TRBJ2-7,-,CASSPLTGQGVSSYEQYF,TGTGCCAGCTCACCACTAACGGGACAGGGGGTTTCGTCCTACGAGCAGTACTTC
TRBV19,-,TRBJ2-7,once,CASSIRDWGLEQYF,TGTGCCAGTAGTATACGGGACTGGGGCCTCGAGCAGTACTTC
TRBV11-3,TRBD1,TRBJ2-7,-,CASSLGQGLSYEQYF,TGTGCCAGCAGCTTGGGACAGGGGCTATCCTACGAGCAGTACTTC
TRBV13,-,TRBJ2-7,-,CASSFDSNSYEQYF,TGTGCCAGCAGTTTCGACTCAAACTCCTACGAGCAGTACTTC
TRBV5-1,-,TRBJ1-6,once,CASSLYQLYNSPLHF,TGCGCCAGCAGCTTATACCAGCTTTATAATTCACCCCTCCACTTT
TRBV6-5,TRBD1,TRBJ1-2,-,CASSYSRDSFYGYTF,TGTGCCAGCAGTTACTCACGGGACAGCTTCTATGGCTACACCTTC
TRBV4-1,-,TRBJ1-5,-,CASSQAGAGANQPQHF,TGCGCCAGCAGCCAAGCCGGGGCCGGGGCCAATCAGCCCCAGCATTTT
TRBV7-9,TRBD2,TRBJ2-5,-,CASSYGLAGEDQYF,TGTGCCAGCAGCTATGGACTAGCGGGTGAGGACCAGTACTTC
TRBV13,TRBD2,TRBJ2-5,-,CASSPRSGGQETQYF,TGTGCCAGCAGCCCCAGGTCGGGGGGTCAAGAGACCCAGTACTTC
TRBV27,TRBD2,TRBJ2-2,-,CASSPGLAGEPGELFF,TGTGCCAGCAGTCCCGGACTAGCGGGGGAACCCGGGGAGCTGTTTTTT
TRBV5-1,TRBD2,TRBJ2-5,few,CASSSPGLDVQETQYF,TGCGCCAGCAGCTCTCCGGGACTAGACGTCCAAGAGACCCAGTACTTC
TRBV7-9,-,TRBJ1-4,-,CASSPSRGWGHEKLFF,TGTGCCAGCAGCCCTAGTCGGGGATGGGGACATGAAAAACTGTTTTTT